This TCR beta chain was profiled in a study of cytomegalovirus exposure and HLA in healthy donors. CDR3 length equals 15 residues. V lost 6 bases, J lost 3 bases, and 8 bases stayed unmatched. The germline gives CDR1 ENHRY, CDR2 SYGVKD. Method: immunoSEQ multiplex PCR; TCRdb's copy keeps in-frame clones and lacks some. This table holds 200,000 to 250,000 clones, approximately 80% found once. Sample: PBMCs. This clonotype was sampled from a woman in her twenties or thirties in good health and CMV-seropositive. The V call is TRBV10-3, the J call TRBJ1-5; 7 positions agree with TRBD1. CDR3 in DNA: TGTGCCATCAGAGCCGGGACAGATAACAATCAGCCCCAGCATTTT. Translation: CAIRAGTDNNQPQHF.